This TCR beta chain was retrieved from a study of T-cell reconstitution after alpha-beta-depleted transplantation in children. The CDR3 covers 14 residues. V lost 5 bases, J lost 4 bases, and 5 bases stayed unmatched. CDR1 is DFQATT and CDR2 is SNEGSKA in the germline V gene (reference sequence). TCRbeta library preparation incorporated unique molecular identifiers. Using its own MiXCR run on the PCR reads, TCRdb lists one record per CDR3 protein. The table shows some 490,000 distinct CDR3 sequences, with roughly an eighth occurring only once. The clonotype was recovered from a human donor who donated a stem cell graft to a child with combined immunodeficiency. This rearrangement joins TRBV20-1 to TRBJ2-3; TRBD2 matches 11 bases. The input for sequencing was PBMCs from the stem cell graft donor, taken from the stem cell graft. The CDR3 nucleotides are TGCAGTGCTTGTAGCGGGAGGGAGGCAGATACGCAGTATTTT. Translated, it gives CSACSGREADTQYF.